This TCR beta chain was sequenced in a study of blood T cell repertoires in COVID-19. The method was immunoSEQ multiplex PCR; TCRdb's version includes in-frame clones alone and lacks a portion of them. The sample comprises 250,000 to 400,000 clones, around 89% of which are singletons, and approximately 1.6% rests with the top ten. Sequencing was performed on peripheral blood. The clonotype originates from a young woman with COVID-19, enrolled during active disease.

CDR3 in amino acids: CASSLEPLGLAGGYYEQYF. The DNA of the CDR3 is TGTGCCAGCAGCTTAGAACCGTTGGGACTAGCGGGGGGATACTACGAGCAGTACTTC. The V gene is TRBV7-6, the J gene TRBJ2-7; the match to TRBD2 covers 15 bases. The trim removed 1 base at V and 3 bases at J, leaving 10 bases unmatched. From germline, CDR1 is SGHVS and CDR2 FNYEAQ. The CDR3 runs 19 residues.